Following are 23 T cell receptor beta chains from one sample sequenced in a study of siplizumab effects on memory and regulatory T cells. Antigens of these TCRs are unknown. An approximately six-day coculture at 37°C was performed with the mixed lymphocyte reaction cells. Produced via immunoSEQ multiplex PCR; TCRdb's table is partial and in-frame only. This repertoire shows 3,500 or so clones, roughly 50% found once; its top ten account for 4.8%. The sequenced sample consisted of CFSE-low (dividing) CD4+ T cells sorted from an allogeneic mixed lymphocyte reaction. The receptor set was obtained from a human donor in good health; the cells came from an allogeneic mixed lymphocyte reaction.

The V and J genes are TRBV19 and TRBJ2-7; 8 bases are a match to TRBD1. Germline V gene sequence: CDR1 LNHDA, CDR2 SQIVND (reference sequence). CDR3 length: 15 amino acids. V dropped 4 bases and J dropped 1; count of bases not matched to a gene: 6. In DNA, the CDR3 is TGTGCCAGTAGTACCCAACAGGGGGTTTCCTACGAGCAGTACTTC. Protein: CASSTQQGVSYEQYF.

This chain joins TRBV6-5 and TRBJ2-7, with a possible D match to TRBD2 (7 bases). The CDR3 is 14 residues long. The germline gives CDR1 MNHEY, CDR2 SVGAGI. The ends were cut back, 3 bases at V and 3 bases at J, with 12 bases in the middle. CDR3 DNA sequence: TGTGCCAGCAGTTATTTGGGGGGGCACTACGAGCAGTACTTC. Residues: CASSYLGGHYEQYF.

V gene TRBV7-2 combines with J gene TRBJ2-1; D may be TRBD2 (6 bases). Germline CDR1 SGHTA, CDR2 FQGNSA. V lost 4 bases to trimming and J lost 7 bases, with 20 bases between them. The CDR3 is made up of 16 amino acids. The chain's CDR3 is CASSSLEWRGRNEQFF. CDR3 DNA sequence: TGTGCCAGCAGCTCCCTCGAGTGGCGGGGAAGAAATGAGCAGTTCTTC.

J is TRBJ1-1 and V is TRBV28; possible D gene TRBD1, 6 bases. V lost 2 bases to trimming and J lost 5 bases, with 12 bases between them. CDR1 is MDHEN and CDR2 is SYDVKM in the germline V gene. This CDR3 comprises 14 residues. The DNA of the CDR3 is TGTGCCAGCAGTTTAATCAGGGGATTGACTGAAGCTTTCTTT. This codes for CASSLIRGLTEAFF.

This chain connects TRBV28 to TRBJ1-6; 9 bases align to TRBD1. The CDR3 is made up of 15 amino acids. Germline values: CDR1 MDHEN, CDR2 SYDVKM. V shed 7 bases, J shed 8 bases, and the junction held 9 bases outside the gene matches. The CDR3 loop is CASTRGDRDDSPLHF. The DNA of the CDR3 is TGTGCCAGCACCCGCGGGGACAGGGATGATTCACCCCTCCACTTT. Drawing the rest from reference TRBV28 and TRBJ1-6, the complete variable domain is DVKVTQSSRYLVKRTGEKVFLECVQDMDHENMFWYRQDPGLGLRLIYFSYDVKMKEKGDIPEGYSVSREKKERFSLILESASTNQTSMYLCASTRGDRDDSPLHFGNGTRLTVT.

The genes are TRBV6-4 and TRBJ2-7, with D possibly TRBD1 on 6 matching bases. V gave up 5 bases and J gave up 2 bases, with 10 bases separating them. The V gene's germline CDR1 is MRHNA and CDR2 SNTAGT. There are 13 residues in the CDR3. CDR3 sequence (DNA): TGTGCCAGCAGTCGGACAGACGCCTACGAGCAGTACTTC. This encodes CASSRTDAYEQYF.

J is TRBJ1-1 and V is TRBV13, with D possibly matching TRBD1 (6 bases). Trimming removed 7 bases from V and 10 bases from J, with 22 bases in between. The CDR3 contains 14 residues. CDR1 and CDR2 from the germline V gene are PRHDT and FYEKMQ (reference sequence). The CDR3 DNA sequence: TGTGCCAGCATCACCCTCGGTGGACAGTCGGGAGCTTTCTTT. It encodes CASITLGGQSGAFF.

The sample holds a few counts of this clone. The chain has TRBV19 and TRBJ1-2; 7 nucleotides match TRBD1. CDR3 length: 13 amino acids. V lost 6 bases and J lost 7; bases outside the gene matches: 8. Per germline, CDR1 LNHDA and CDR2 SQIVND (reference sequence). For the CDR3, the DNA is TGTGCCAGTAGGTTGACAGGGATCTCTGGCTACACCTTC. It yields the protein CASRLTGISGYTF.

The chain combines TRBV19 with TRBJ2-7, with a possible D match to TRBD2 (7 bases). CDR3 length equals 15 residues. Trimming removed 7 bases from V and 4 bases from J, with 20 bases in between. From germline, CDR1 is LNHDA and CDR2 SQIVND (reference sequence). The CDR3 region has the DNA TGTGCCAGTACCCTACAGAGGGGGGGAGCTTACGAGCAGTACTTC. Translated, it gives CASTLQRGGAYEQYF. The whole variable domain, remainder taken from reference TRBV19 and TRBJ2-7, is DGGITQSPKYLFRKEGQNVTLSCEQNLNHDAMYWYRQDPGQGLRLIYYSQIVNDFQKGDIAEGYSVSREKKESFPLTVTSAQKNPTAFYLCASTLQRGGAYEQYFGPGTRLTVT.

The genes are TRBV7-2 and TRBJ2-3; the match to TRBD2 covers 9 bases. This CDR3 has 15 residues. Trimming cost V 5 bases and J 5 bases; bases outside gene matches: 8. CDR1 and CDR2 from the germline V gene are SGHTA and FQGNSA. DNA for the CDR3: TGTGCCAGCAGCGCAAGGAGCGGGGGGCGAGATACGCAGTATTTT. This translates into CASSARSGGRDTQYF.

The rearrangement joins TRBV6-5 to TRBJ1-2; D possibly corresponds to TRBD1 (5 bases). Trimming stripped 6 bases from V and 3 bases from J, with 14 bases between. The germline V gene has CDR1 MNHEY and CDR2 SVGAGI. This CDR3 spans 14 amino acids. CDR3 region: CASSLSGADYGYTF. As DNA, the CDR3 is TGTGCCAGCAGCTTATCTGGGGCAGACTATGGCTACACCTTC.

J is TRBJ1-1 and V is TRBV6-6, with D perhaps TRBD1 (6 bases). The CDR3 is made up of 14 amino acids. The germline CDR1 and CDR2 sequences are MNHNY and SVGAGI (reference sequence). Trimming cost V 4 bases and J 0 bases, with 9 bases left between them. The CDR3 DNA follows: TGTGCCAGCAGTTTCAGGGGAGTGAACACTGAAGCTTTCTTT. This codes for CASSFRGVNTEAFF.

The V call is TRBV6-6, the J call TRBJ2-1; the D gene could be TRBD1 or TRBD2 (5 bases each). Germline assignment: CDR1 MNHNY and CDR2 SVGAGI (reference sequence). V lost 0 bases and J 15 bases, leaving 15 bases between the germline ends. CDR3 length equals 13 residues. The CDR3 nucleotides read TGTGCCAGCAGTTACTCCCGGCCTGGGACGGGGTTCTTC. Amino acids: CASSYSRPGTGFF.

This clone was counted between two and nine times. The J gene is TRBJ1-6, the V gene TRBV18; D is perhaps TRBD1 (5 bases). The CDR3 spans 12 residues. V was trimmed by 3 bases and J by 8 bases, leaving 5 bases between them. The germline CDR1 and CDR2 sequences are KGHSH and LQKENI. The CDR3 spells CASSPGDSPLHF. The CDR3 bases are TGTGCCAGCTCACCGGGGGATTCACCCCTCCACTTT.

The sample holds one count of this clone. The chain has TRBV6-1 and TRBJ2-3, with D maybe TRBD2 (5 bases). The CDR3 consists of 13 residues. The V gene's germline CDR1 is MNHNS and CDR2 SASEGT. With 10 bases removed from V and 0 bases from J, the gap between germline ends came to 11 bases. CDR3 DNA: TGTGCCACAGTAAGCGGTAGCACAGATACGCAGTATTTT. This translates into CATVSGSTDTQYF.

This clone was counted only a few times. V usage is TRBV9 and J usage is TRBJ2-3, with D maybe TRBD2 (6 bases). The CDR3 has 14 residues. Germline-derived CDR1 and CDR2 are SGDLS and YYNGEE. Trimming took 4 bases from V and 3 from J, leaving 12 bases between them. The CDR3 DNA sequence: TGTGCCAGCAGCCCCTCGGGGACTACAGATACGCAGTATTTT. Translating gives CASSPSGTTDTQYF.

The genes are TRBV6-5 and TRBJ2-2, with D unresolved. V was trimmed by 7 bases and J by 2 bases, leaving 8 bases between them. The CDR3 runs to 13 residues. The V gene's germline CDR1 is MNHEY and CDR2 SVGAGI. The CDR3 nucleotides read TGTGCCAGCACCCAGCCAAACACCGGGGAGCTGTTTTTT. Translation gives CASTQPNTGELFF.

The rearrangement uses TRBV7-2 and TRBJ2-1; 11 positions agree with TRBD1. Germline CDR1 and CDR2: SGHTA and FQGNSA. Trimming at V came to 4 bases and at J to 10 bases, leaving 9 bases not matched to a gene. The CDR3 sequence is 15 residues long. The DNA for the CDR3 is TGTGCCAGCAGCTCTTGGACAGGGGGCACGAGGGAGCAGTTCTTC. Its translation: CASSSWTGGTREQFF.

The J gene is TRBJ1-2, the V gene TRBV12-1. TRBV12-1 is a known pseudogene. The CDR3 covers 17 residues. The CDR3 spells CASSFARAPWMEDGYTF. In DNA form, the CDR3 reads TGTGCCAGCAGCTTTGCCAGGGCTCCATGGATGGAGGATGGCTACACCTTC.

The V gene is TRBV23-1, the J gene TRBJ2-5; D is uncertain. TRBV23-1 has ORF status, its function being uncertain. CDR3 length: 12 residues. Trimming pared 4 bases from V and 6 bases from J, leaving 9 bases between. CDR3 protein: CASSPPRKTQYF. CDR3 bases: TGCGCCAGCAGTCCCCCGAGGAAGACCCAGTACTTC.

With respect to this clone: An end of the junction does not agree with germline; a read error may underlie this. V usage is TRBV6-1 and J usage is TRBJ1-6; TRBD1 aligns across 10 bases. The germline gives CDR1 MNHNS, CDR2 SASEGT. The CDR3 has 17 amino acids. The CDR3 protein is CAISDQPGQGGNSPLHF. DNA of the CDR3: TGTGCCATCAGTGACCAACCCGGACAGGGGGGAAATTCACCCCTCCACTTT.

The J gene is TRBJ2-5, the V gene TRBV7-6; D ambiguous. The ends were cut back, 1 base at V and 0 bases at J, with 3 bases in the middle. Germline V gives CDR1 SGHVS, CDR2 FNYEAQ. The CDR3 has 13 amino acids. CDR3 DNA sequence: TGTGCCAGCAGCTTAGGGAACCAAGAGACCCAGTACTTC. This encodes CASSLGNQETQYF.

The chain recombines TRBV30 with TRBJ1-5, with no clear D. Germline CDR1 reads GTSNPN; CDR2 reads SVGIG (reference sequence). CDR3 size: 9 residues. As DNA, the CDR3 is TGTCGGACGGATCAGCCCCAGCATTTT. It is translated as CRTDQPQHF.